These T cell receptor beta chains were read from a single sample in a study of blood T cell repertoires in COVID-19. The protocol was immunoSEQ multiplex PCR, while the TCRdb copy is restricted to in-frame clones and leaves out a portion. The sample has 200,000 to 300,000 clones, around 88% seen once. Sequencing was performed on PBMCs or T cells enriched from blood (not recorded which). The source is a woman aged 40 to 50 with acute COVID-19. CDR3s include the opening cysteine and the closing phenylalanine or tryptophan. Each record gives: V gene, clone size, J gene, D gene, CDR3 protein, CDR3 DNA. The D gene is left open where the match is weak. Clone size is not always given. Where it is, it says once, few, many or a class for expanded clones.

TRBV6-1	-	TRBJ2-5	TRBD1	CASSEVGGTGAETQYF	TGTGCCAGCAGTGAAGTCGGAGGGACAGGGGCGGAGACCCAGTACTTC
TRBV2	-	TRBJ2-6	TRBD1	CASSERQGVGSGANVLTF	TGTGCCAGCAGTGAGCGACAGGGGGTGGGCTCTGGGGCCAACGTCCTGACTTTC
TRBV5-8	-	TRBJ2-1	-	CASSLRVRRGEQFF	TGTGCCAGCAGCTTGCGCGTCCGCCGAGGTGAGCAGTTCTTC
TRBV7-2	-	TRBJ2-3	TRBD2	CASSLRTSGNADTQYF	TGTGCCAGCAGCTTACGCACTAGCGGGAACGCAGATACGCAGTATTTT
TRBV11-3	-	TRBJ2-7	-	CASSLDRVLGREQYF	TGTGCCAGCAGCTTAGACAGGGTGCTGGGAAGGGAGCAGTACTTC
TRBV19	-	TRBJ1-2	-	CASSIAGPSYGYTF	TGTGCCAGTAGTATAGCAGGGCCTTCCTATGGCTACACCTTC
TRBV7-9	-	TRBJ2-1	TRBD2	CASSLPGLASNEQFF	TGTGCCAGCAGCTTGCCGGGACTAGCGAGCAATGAGCAGTTCTTC
TRBV2	-	TRBJ2-7	TRBD1	CASRGWDRRLDEQYF	TGTGCCAGCAGAGGATGGGACAGGAGGCTTGACGAGCAGTACTTC
TRBV29-1	-	TRBJ1-5	TRBD1	CSAIQGANQPQHF	TGCAGCGCTATACAGGGGGCGAATCAGCCCCAGCATTTT
TRBV29-1	-	TRBJ2-1	TRBD1	CRATGARNEQFF	TGCAGGGCGACAGGGGCACGAAATGAGCAGTTCTTC
TRBV5-1	few	TRBJ2-7	TRBD2	CASSVGAGVLSYEQYF	TGCGCCAGCAGCGTAGGAGCGGGAGTCCTCTCCTACGAGCAGTACTTC
TRBV7-9	-	TRBJ1-1	-	CASSFSGWAEAFF	TGTGCCAGCAGCTTTTCGGGTTGGGCTGAAGCTTTCTTT
TRBV5-1	-	TRBJ2-5	-	CASSLWGLRADQETQYF	TGCGCCAGCAGCCTCTGGGGCCTACGGGCGGATCAAGAGACCCAGTACTTC
TRBV9	-	TRBJ2-1	TRBD2	CASSVEGGRAYNEQFF	TGTGCCAGCAGCGTAGAAGGCGGGAGGGCCTACAATGAGCAGTTCTTC
TRBV14	-	TRBJ2-2	TRBD2	CASSQDPWLAGYTGELFF	TGTGCCAGCAGCCAAGACCCCTGGCTAGCGGGATACACCGGGGAGCTGTTTTTT
TRBV30	-	TRBJ1-5	-	CAWTPGDSNQPQHF	TGTGCCTGGACCCCAGGAGACAGTAATCAGCCCCAGCATTTT
TRBV23-1	-	TRBJ2-1	TRBD2	CASSLRAGLVSYNEQFF	TGCGCCAGCAGTCTCCGCGCGGGACTAGTCTCCTACAATGAGCAGTTCTTC
TRBV29-1	-	TRBJ1-3	-	CSATESSGNTIYF	TGCAGCGCCACGGAGTCCTCTGGAAACACCATATATTTT
TRBV4-1	-	TRBJ1-3	TRBD1	CASSPQEGAWGNTIYF	TGCGCCAGCAGCCCTCAGGAGGGGGCCTGGGGAAACACCATATATTTT
TRBV10-3	-	TRBJ2-3	-	CAIKGASATDTQYF	TGTGCCATCAAAGGGGCTAGCGCCACAGATACGCAGTATTTT
TRBV6-1	-	TRBJ1-1	TRBD1	CASSETGGEAFF	TGTGCCAGCAGTGAAACAGGGGGAGAAGCTTTCTTT
TRBV5-1	-	TRBJ2-3	TRBD2	CASSLNSGRGTDTQYF	TGCGCCAGCAGCTTGAATAGCGGGAGGGGCACAGATACGCAGTATTTT
TRBV5-8	-	TRBJ2-3	TRBD2	CASSEGLAGGPDTQYF	TGTGCCAGCAGCGAGGGACTAGCGGGAGGGCCAGATACGCAGTATTTT
TRBV18	-	TRBJ2-1	TRBD2	CASSPLRLAGGKGYNEQFF	TGTGCCAGCTCACCCCTTAGGCTAGCGGGAGGGAAAGGCTACAATGAGCAGTTCTTC
TRBV5-1	-	TRBJ1-4	TRBD1	CASSPGTGDEKLFF	TGCGCCAGCAGCCCCGGGACAGGGGACGAAAAACTGTTTTTT
TRBV5-1	-	TRBJ2-1	TRBD1	CASSPAAGGNEQFF	TGCGCCAGCAGCCCGGCGGCAGGGGGCAATGAGCAGTTCTTC
TRBV2	-	TRBJ2-4	-	CASSERALAKNIQYF	TGTGCCAGCTCCGAGCGGGCTCTAGCCAAAAACATTCAGTACTTC
TRBV19	-	TRBJ1-6	-	CASSMNPGGFPLHF	TGTGCCAGTAGTATGAATCCAGGAGGGTTCCCCCTCCACTTT
TRBV9	-	TRBJ1-5	TRBD1	CASSSRGTANQPQHF	TGTGCCAGCAGCTCCCGAGGGACAGCAAATCAGCCCCAGCATTTT
TRBV24-1	-	TRBJ2-2	TRBD1	CATSGDRPNTGELFF	TGTGCCACCAGTGGGGACAGGCCGAACACCGGGGAGCTGTTTTTT
TRBV28	-	TRBJ2-5	-	CASSLDDIDPKETQYF	TGTGCCAGCAGTTTAGATGACATCGACCCCAAAGAGACCCAGTACTTC
TRBV5-1	-	TRBJ1-4	-	CASSPGGNKFRPPTNEKLFF	TGCGCCAGCAGCCCGGGGGGCAACAAATTCCGGCCACCGACTAATGAAAAACTGTTTTTT
TRBV5-1	once	TRBJ2-1	TRBD2	CASSSTSGGPNEQFF	TGCGCCAGCAGTTCCACTAGCGGGGGCCCCAATGAGCAGTTCTTC
TRBV20-1	-	TRBJ1-2	TRBD1	CRVRGKGYTF	TGCAGGGTCAGGGGGAAAGGCTACACCTTC
TRBV27	-	TRBJ1-1	-	CARQGRTNTEAFF	TGTGCCAGACAGGGTAGGACGAACACTGAAGCTTTCTTT
TRBV7-3	-	TRBJ2-1	-	CASSLRPLGNEQFF	TGTGCCAGCAGCTTAAGGCCCCTAGGTAATGAGCAGTTCTTC
TRBV28	few	TRBJ1-2	-	CASSLSPRVNGYTF	TGTGCCAGCAGTTTGTCACCCAGGGTAAATGGTTACACCTTC
TRBV6-6	-	TRBJ1-3	-	CASSYARDSGNTIYF	TGTGCCAGCAGTTACGCCCGCGACTCTGGAAACACCATATATTTT
TRBV18	-	TRBJ1-1	-	CASSLMNTEAFF	TGTGCCAGCTCACTCATGAACACTGAAGCTTTCTTT
TRBV24-1	-	TRBJ2-7	-	CATSLQGGEQYF	TGTGCCACCAGTCTACAGGGTGGGGAGCAGTACTTC
TRBV6-5	-	TRBJ2-7	-	CASSSPDKTNYEQYF	TGTGCCAGCAGCTCACCCGACAAGACCAACTACGAGCAGTACTTC
TRBV5-1	-	TRBJ2-3	TRBD2	CASSLGLAESSTDTQYF	TGCGCCAGCAGCCTAGGACTAGCGGAATCTAGCACAGATACGCAGTATTTT